Here is one T cell receptor (beta chain) with its context. Its target is not known. The nonmyeloablative bone marrow transplants came from related graft donors, with transient mixed chimerism. Unstimulated regulatory T cells (CD4+CD25+CD127-), CD4+CD25- non-regulatory cells, CD4 and CD8 cells were FACS-sorted from thawed PBMCs. There are 16 residues in the CDR3. Germline V gives CDR1 MDHEN, CDR2 SYDVKM. V shed 5 bases and J 4 bases; nucleotides not matched to a gene: 10. This table comes from immunoSEQ multiplex PCR, and its TCRdb copy is limited to in-frame clones, with some not included. The table includes around 50,000 clones, roughly 89% detected once. The data originate from a study of Tregs in tolerant kidney transplant recipients. Whole-study results and caveats: Expanding Tregs on activated donor B cells appeared to best identify donor-specific TCRbeta clones.

The sequencing here drew on CD8+ T cells from blood (PBMCs), taken 12 months after the transplant. This clonotype was obtained from a human patient who received a combined kidney and bone marrow transplant. Some T cells may have come from the graft donor. The rearrangement links TRBV28 to TRBJ2-1, with 8 bases lining up with TRBD2. CDR3 DNA sequence: TGTGCCAGCAGTACCCGGGGGGAGCGGGAGTACAATGAGCAGTTCTTC. It specifies CASSTRGEREYNEQFF.